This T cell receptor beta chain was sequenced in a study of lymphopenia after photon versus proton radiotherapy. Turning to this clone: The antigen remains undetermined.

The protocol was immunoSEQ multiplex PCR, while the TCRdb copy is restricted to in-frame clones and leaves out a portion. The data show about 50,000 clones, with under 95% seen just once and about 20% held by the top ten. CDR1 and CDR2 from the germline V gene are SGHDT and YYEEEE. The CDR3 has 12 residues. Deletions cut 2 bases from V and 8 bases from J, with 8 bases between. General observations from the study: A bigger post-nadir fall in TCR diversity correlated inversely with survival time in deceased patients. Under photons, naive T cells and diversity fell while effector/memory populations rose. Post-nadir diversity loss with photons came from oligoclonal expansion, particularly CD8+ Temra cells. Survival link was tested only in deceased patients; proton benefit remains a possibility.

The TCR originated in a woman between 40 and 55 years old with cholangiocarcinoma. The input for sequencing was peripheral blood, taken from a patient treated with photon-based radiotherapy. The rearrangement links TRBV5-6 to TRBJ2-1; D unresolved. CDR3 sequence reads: CASSFSLDEQFF. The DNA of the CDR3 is TGTGCCAGCAGCTTCTCCTTGGATGAGCAGTTCTTC.